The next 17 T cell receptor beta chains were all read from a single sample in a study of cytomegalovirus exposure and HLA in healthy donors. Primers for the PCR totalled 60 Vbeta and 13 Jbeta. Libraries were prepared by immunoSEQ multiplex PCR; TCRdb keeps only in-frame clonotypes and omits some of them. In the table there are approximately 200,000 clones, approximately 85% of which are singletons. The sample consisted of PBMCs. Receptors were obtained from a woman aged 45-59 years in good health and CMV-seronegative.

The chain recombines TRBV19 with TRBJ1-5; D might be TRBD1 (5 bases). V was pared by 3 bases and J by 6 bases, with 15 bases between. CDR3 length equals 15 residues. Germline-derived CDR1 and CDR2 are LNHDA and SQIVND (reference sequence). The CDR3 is CASSISIGGSQPQHF. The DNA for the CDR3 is TGTGCCAGTAGTATCAGCATCGGGGGGAGTCAGCCCCAGCATTTT.

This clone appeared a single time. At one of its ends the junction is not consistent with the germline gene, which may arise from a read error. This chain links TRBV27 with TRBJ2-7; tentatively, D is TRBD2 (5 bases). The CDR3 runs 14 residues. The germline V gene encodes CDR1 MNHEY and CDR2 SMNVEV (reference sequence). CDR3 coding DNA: TGTGCCAGCAGTTTCGGCAGCGGCTCCAACGAGCAGTACTTC. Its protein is CASSFGSGSNEQYF.

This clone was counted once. This CDR3 reads CASSLTGGDEQYF. The CDR3 DNA sequence: TGCGCCAGCAGCTTGACAGGGGGGGACGAGCAGTACTTC. The V gene is TRBV5-1, the J gene TRBJ2-7, with TRBD1 as a possible D gene (8 bases). V was pared by 1 base and J by 5 bases, with 10 bases between. CDR1 is SGHRS, CDR2 YFSETQ, per germline. This CDR3 has 13 residues. The whole variable domain, filled in from reference TRBV5-1 and TRBJ2-7, reads KAGVTQTPRYLIKTRGQQVTLSCSPISGHRSVSWYQQTPGQGLQFLFEYFSETQRNKGNFPGRFSGRQFSNSRSEMNVSTLELGDSALYLCASSLTGGDEQYFGPGTRLTVT.

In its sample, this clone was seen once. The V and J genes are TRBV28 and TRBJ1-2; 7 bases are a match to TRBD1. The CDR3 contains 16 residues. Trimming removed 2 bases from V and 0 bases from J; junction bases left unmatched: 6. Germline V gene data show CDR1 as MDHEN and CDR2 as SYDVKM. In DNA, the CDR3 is TGTGCCAGCAGTTTAGGGGACAGATTAGCTAACTATGGCTACACCTTC. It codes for CASSLGDRLANYGYTF.

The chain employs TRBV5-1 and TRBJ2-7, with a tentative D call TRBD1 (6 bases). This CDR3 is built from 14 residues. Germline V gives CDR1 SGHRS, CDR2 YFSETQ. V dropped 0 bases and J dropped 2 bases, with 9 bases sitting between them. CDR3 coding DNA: TGCGCCAGCAGCTTGGGGACAGAAACCTACGAGCAGTACTTC. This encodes CASSLGTETYEQYF.

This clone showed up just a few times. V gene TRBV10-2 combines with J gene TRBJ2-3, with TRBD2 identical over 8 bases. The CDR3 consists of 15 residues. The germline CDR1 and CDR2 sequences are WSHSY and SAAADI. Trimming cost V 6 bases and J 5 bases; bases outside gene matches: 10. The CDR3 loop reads CASRLVGGDGDTQYF. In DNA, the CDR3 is TGCGCCAGCAGACTAGTCGGGGGGGACGGAGATACGCAGTATTTT.

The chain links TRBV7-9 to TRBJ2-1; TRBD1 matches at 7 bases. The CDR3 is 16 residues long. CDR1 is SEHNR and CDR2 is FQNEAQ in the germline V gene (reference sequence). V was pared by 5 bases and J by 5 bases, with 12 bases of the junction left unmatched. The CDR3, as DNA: TGTGCCAGCAGCACTAAAGACAGGGCGGTTAACAATGAGCAGTTCTTC. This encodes CASSTKDRAVNNEQFF.

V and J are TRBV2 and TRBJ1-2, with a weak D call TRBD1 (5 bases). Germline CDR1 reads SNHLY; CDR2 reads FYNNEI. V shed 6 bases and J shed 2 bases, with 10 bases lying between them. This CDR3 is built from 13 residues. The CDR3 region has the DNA TGTGCCAGCAGCCGCGACAGAAACTATGGCTACACCTTC. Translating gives CASSRDRNYGYTF.

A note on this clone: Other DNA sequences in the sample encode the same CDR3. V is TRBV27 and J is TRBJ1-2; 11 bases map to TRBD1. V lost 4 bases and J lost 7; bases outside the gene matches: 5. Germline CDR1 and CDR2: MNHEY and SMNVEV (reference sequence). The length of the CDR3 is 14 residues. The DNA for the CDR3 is TGTGCCAGCAGTTCGGGACAGGGGGTCGGTGGCTACACCTTC. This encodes CASSSGQGVGGYTF.

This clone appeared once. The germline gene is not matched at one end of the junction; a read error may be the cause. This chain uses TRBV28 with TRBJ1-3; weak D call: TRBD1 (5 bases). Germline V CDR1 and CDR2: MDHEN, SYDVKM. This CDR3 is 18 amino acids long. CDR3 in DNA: TGTGCCACCAGTCCATCAGGGATAAAGTCTGGCTCTGGAAACACCATATATTTT. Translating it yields CATSPSGIKSGSGNTIYF.

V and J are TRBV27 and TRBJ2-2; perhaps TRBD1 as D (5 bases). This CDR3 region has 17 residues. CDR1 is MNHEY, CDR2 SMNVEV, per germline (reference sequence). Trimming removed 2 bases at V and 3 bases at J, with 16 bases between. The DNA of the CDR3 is TGTGCCAGCAGTTTAAGTTTAGGAGACAGTTACACCGGGGAGCTGTTTTTT. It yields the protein CASSLSLGDSYTGELFF.

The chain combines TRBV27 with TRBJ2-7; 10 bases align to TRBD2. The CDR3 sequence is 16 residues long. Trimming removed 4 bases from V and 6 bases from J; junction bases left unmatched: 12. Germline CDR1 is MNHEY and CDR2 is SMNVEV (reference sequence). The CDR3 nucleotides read TGTGCCAGCAGTTCAACTAGCGGGACCTCGTGGCCCGAGCAGTACTTC. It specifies CASSSTSGTSWPEQYF.

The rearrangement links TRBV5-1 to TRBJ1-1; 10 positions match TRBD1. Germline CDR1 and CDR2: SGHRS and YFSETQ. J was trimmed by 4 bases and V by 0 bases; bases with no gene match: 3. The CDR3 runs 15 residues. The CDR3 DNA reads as TGCGCCAGCAGCTTGGTGACAGGGGGCGGCACTGAAGCTTTCTTT. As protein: CASSLVTGGGTEAFF.

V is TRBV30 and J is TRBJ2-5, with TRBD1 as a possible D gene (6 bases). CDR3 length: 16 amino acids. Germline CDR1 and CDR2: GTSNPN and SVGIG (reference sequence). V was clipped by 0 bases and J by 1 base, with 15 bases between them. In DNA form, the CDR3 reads TGTGCCTGGAGTGTAGGTGACAGGACTCGCCAAGAGACCCAGTACTTC. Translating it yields CAWSVGDRTRQETQYF.

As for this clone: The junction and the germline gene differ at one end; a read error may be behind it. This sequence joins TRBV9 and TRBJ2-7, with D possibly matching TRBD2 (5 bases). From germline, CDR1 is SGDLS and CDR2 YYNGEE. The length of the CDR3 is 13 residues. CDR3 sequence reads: CASSVASSYEQYF. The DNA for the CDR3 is TGTGCCAGCAGTGTAGCGTCCTCCTACGAGCAGTACTTC.

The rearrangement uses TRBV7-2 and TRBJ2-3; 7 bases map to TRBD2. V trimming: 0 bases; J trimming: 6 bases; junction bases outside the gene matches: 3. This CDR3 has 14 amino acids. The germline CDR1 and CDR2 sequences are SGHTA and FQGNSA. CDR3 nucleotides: TGTGCCAGCAGCTTAGCGCGGGGGAGGGATACGCAGTATTTT. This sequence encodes CASSLARGRDTQYF. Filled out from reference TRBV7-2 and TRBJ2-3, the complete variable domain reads GAGVSQSPSNKVTEKGKDVELRCDPISGHTALYWYRQSLGQGLEFLIYFQGNSAPDKSGLPSDRFSAERTGGSVSTLTIQRTQQEDSAVYLCASSLARGRDTQYFGPGTRLTVL.

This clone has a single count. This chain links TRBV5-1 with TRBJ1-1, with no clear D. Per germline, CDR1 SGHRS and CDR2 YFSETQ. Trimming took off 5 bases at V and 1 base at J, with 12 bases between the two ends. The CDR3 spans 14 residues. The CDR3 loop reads CASSRGPSNTEAFF. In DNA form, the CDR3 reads TGCGCCAGCAGTCGTGGCCCGTCGAACACTGAAGCTTTCTTT.